A single sample gave rise to the 3 T cell receptor beta chains below, sequenced in a study of blood T cell repertoires in COVID-19. Measured with immunoSEQ multiplex PCR; TCRdb has only the in-frame clones, and not every one. The sample lists 220,000 or so clones; roughly nine tenths were seen once. The sample was peripheral blood. These receptors were taken from a man aged 60-69 years with COVID-19, enrolled during active disease.

J is TRBJ1-1 and V is TRBV5-6; maybe TRBD1 (6 bases). Trimming removed 2 bases at V and 4 bases at J, with 18 bases between. This CDR3 contains 16 residues. Germline V gene lookup returns CDR1 SGHDT and CDR2 YYEEEE. The CDR3 DNA follows: TGTGCCAGCAGCTTAACCGTGGACAGCGGGATCACTGAAGCTTTCTTT. This gives the protein CASSLTVDSGITEAFF. The full variable domain, completed using reference TRBV5-6 and TRBJ1-1, is DAGVTQSPTHLIKTRGQQVTLRCSPKSGHDTVSWYQQALGQGPQFIFQYYEEEERQRGNFPDRFSGHQFPNYSSELNVNALLLGDSALYLCASSLTVDSGITEAFFGQGTRLTVV.

The chain joins TRBV6-5 to TRBJ1-2; 9 nucleotides align to TRBD1. Germline V lookup: CDR1 MNHEY, CDR2 SVGAGI. The CDR3 extends over 12 amino acids. V gave up 10 bases and J gave up 6 bases; unmatched junction bases: 6. Here the CDR3 reads CATQTGGDGYTF. The CDR3 nucleotides read TGTGCCACCCAGACAGGGGGAGATGGCTACACCTTC.

J is TRBJ2-2 and V is TRBV5-1; unclear D gene. The germline gives CDR1 SGHRS, CDR2 YFSETQ. The CDR3 runs 16 residues. The ends were cut back, 1 base at V and 6 bases at J, with 16 bases in the middle. This chain's CDR3 is CASSLSGNSRPGELFF. CDR3 sequence (DNA): TGCGCCAGCAGCTTGTCGGGTAACTCACGACCCGGGGAGCTGTTTTTT.